Described below is a single T cell receptor (beta chain) sequence and its context. What it binds is unknown. This record belongs to a study of cytomegalovirus exposure and HLA in healthy donors. Study-level results: In a later analysis, at a false discovery rate of 0.05, 17,000 or so TCR beta sequences were associated with HLA alleles.

Primers: 60 Vbeta forward and 13 Jbeta reverse. The data were produced by immunoSEQ multiplex PCR, yet TCRdb's version contains in-frame clones alone and is incomplete. Here the sample spans more than 140,000 clones, 82% being singletons. The V and J ends lost 5 bases and 9 bases respectively, with 20 bases between them. The CDR3 loop spans 15 amino acids. The germline V gene has CDR1 SGHAT and CDR2 FQNNGV. The origin of this receptor is a young man in good health and CMV-seropositive. The chain carries TRBV11-2 and TRBJ2-1; D call uncertain. The sample comprised PBMCs. The DNA of the CDR3 is TGTGCCAGCAGCCCAGTCGGCCAGGTTGGGTCTGAGCAGTTCTTC. Protein sequence: CASSPVGQVGSEQFF.